Presented here are 20 T cell receptor beta chains from one specimen sequenced in a study of tumor and adjacent non-tumor tissue in lung cancer. The library came from three nested PCR rounds adapted from ARM-PCR protocols. MiXCR was run by TCRdb on the multiplex PCR reads, yielding one entry per CDR3 protein. The data contain over 100,000 distinct CDR3 sequences, under 65% of them singletons. RNA was extracted from bulk tissue without any cell sorting. More than 3 cm separated this lung sample from the edge of the tumor. Sequencing was done on a sample of distant non-tumor lung tissue. The receptors derive from a man aged 60 to 69 with non-small cell lung cancer.

Remarks on this clonotype: The junction departs from germline at one end; a sequencing error may be responsible. V is TRBV4-3 and J is TRBJ2-7; D may match TRBD1 or TRBD2 (5 bases each). CDR3 length equals 15 residues. Germline CDR1 reads LGHNA; CDR2 reads YSLEER. This chain's CDR3 is CASSPRPDGTYEQYF. DNA for the CDR3: TGCGCCAGCAGTCCACGCCCGGACGGGACCTACGAGCAATACTTC.

Worth noting for this clonotype: One end of the junction fails to match germline, which may point to a read error. The gene calls are TRBV6-2 or TRBV6-3 and TRBJ2-2, with a possible D match to TRBD1 (5 bases). CDR1 MNHEY and CDR2 SVGEGT come from the germline V gene. The CDR3 sequence is 15 residues long. As DNA, the CDR3 is TGTGCCAGCAGTTATCAAGGGGCGAACATCGGGGAGCTGTTTTTT. As protein: CASSYQGANIGELFF.

This clonotype has a handful of counts. The rearrangement uses TRBV6-6 and TRBJ2-5, with TRBD2 matching over 8 bases. The V gene end was trimmed by 10 bases and the J gene end by 7 bases; junction bases not matched to a gene: 14. This CDR3 has 14 residues. Germline V lookup: CDR1 MNHNY, CDR2 SVGAGI (reference sequence). Here the CDR3 DNA reads TGTGCCAACAGCGAGCTGGGACGGGGGGGGACCCAGTACTTC. This sequence encodes CANSELGRGGTQYF.

Of note for this clonotype: The germline gene is not matched at one end of the junction; a read error may be the cause. This chain connects TRBV7-8 to TRBJ2-5; weak D call: TRBD1 (6 bases). This CDR3 spans 16 amino acids. The germline V gene encodes CDR1 SGHVS and CDR2 FQNEAQ. The CDR3 is CASSRNPTGLEETLYF. In DNA, the CDR3 is TGTGCCAGCAGCCGAAACCCCACAGGGTTGGAAGAGACCCTGTACTTC.

This clonotype was counted many times. The V and J genes are TRBV6-2 or TRBV6-3 and TRBJ1-5, with 7 bases matching TRBD1. V gave up 2 bases and J gave up 8 bases; unmatched junction bases: 6. The CDR3 extends over 14 amino acids. The germline gives CDR1 MNHEY, CDR2 SVGEGT. CDR3 sequence: CASSYTGQAEPQHF. The CDR3 coding sequence is TGTGCCAGCAGTTACACCGGACAGGCGGAGCCCCAGCATTTT.

There are a few counts of this clonotype. The chain is built from TRBV6-1 and TRBJ2-1, with 9 bases identical to TRBD1. The CDR3 is made up of 19 amino acids. Germline lookup yields CDR1 MNHNS and CDR2 SASEGT. The junction had 17 bases not matched to a gene; V was cut back by 5 bases and J by 3 bases. Written as DNA, the CDR3 is TGTGCCAGCAGTCCCCGTCATAGTCAAGGGACAGGGCGCTACAATGAGCAGTTCTTC. Its protein is CASSPRHSQGTGRYNEQFF.

J is TRBJ1-5 and V is TRBV4-1, with 8 bases aligning to TRBD1. Per germline, CDR1 MGHRA and CDR2 YSYEKL. CDR3 length: 16 residues. CDR3: CVCSQTGGWGNQPQHF. CDR3 in DNA: TGCGTCTGCAGCCAAACAGGGGGATGGGGCAATCAGCCCCAGCATTTT.

Concerning this clonotype: This may stem from a read error, because a much larger clone lies one nucleotide away. The chain has TRBV6-2 or TRBV6-3 and TRBJ2-5; TRBD2 matches 13 bases. The CDR3 length is 20 residues. Germline values: CDR1 MNHEY, CDR2 SVGEGT. DNA for the CDR3: TGTGCCAGCAGTTACCCGTACCGCGGACTAGCGGGAGTGGAGCAAGAGACCCATTACTTC. Its translation: CASSYPYRGLAGVEQETHYF.

Concerning this clonotype: One junction end disagrees with the germline gene, perhaps due to a read error. This chain joins TRBV6-5 and TRBJ2-1; 9 nucleotides line up with TRBD1. This CDR3 contains 16 residues. Germline V CDR1 and CDR2: MNHEY, SVGAGI. This CDR3 reads CASSPQWDRVNNQQLF. The CDR3 DNA sequence: TGTGCCAGCAGTCCTCAGTGGGACAGGGTTAACAATCAGCAGTTATTC.

Points on this clonotype: A clone one base away is much larger, so this may be a read error. The chain uses TRBV5-1 and TRBJ1-5; D possibly corresponds to TRBD1 (5 bases). Per germline, CDR1 SGHRS and CDR2 YFSETQ. The CDR3 length is 13 residues. The CDR3 protein is CASSLGGGQPRHF. CDR3 in DNA: TGCGCCAGCAGCTTGGGGGGGGGTCAGCCCCGGCATTTT.

The chain couples TRBV4-3 to TRBJ2-4; D tentatively reads TRBD1 or TRBD2 (5 bases each). Germline loops: CDR1 LGHNA, CDR2 YSLEER. The CDR3 extends over 15 amino acids. Trimming stripped 7 bases from V and 4 bases from J, with 17 bases between. The CDR3 is CASNPNRGVKNIQYF. CDR3 nucleotide sequence: TGCGCCAGCAATCCAAACCGGGGCGTTAAAAACATTCAGTACTTC.

The V call is TRBV11-3, the J call TRBJ2-5, with 7 bases aligning to TRBD2. Germline loops: CDR1 SGHNT, CDR2 YENEEA. There are 15 residues in the CDR3. The CDR3 region has the DNA TGTGCTAACAGCTTAGATGCGGGAGACGAAGTGACCCAGTACTTC. It encodes CANSLDAGDEVTQYF.

The sample holds many counts of this clonotype. This chain joins TRBV30 and TRBJ2-3; weak D call: TRBD2 (5 bases). The germline V gene has CDR1 GTSNPN and CDR2 SVGIG (reference sequence). CDR3 length equals 13 residues. V shed 3 bases and J shed 3 bases, with 10 bases lying between them. CDR3 protein: CAWRETGTDTQYF. The CDR3, as DNA: TGTGCCTGGAGGGAAACGGGGACAGATACGCAGTATTTT.

Comments on this clonotype: This clone may be a read error of a much larger clone one base away. The J gene is TRBJ1-5, the V gene TRBV12-3 or TRBV12-4; D perhaps matches TRBD1 (5 bases). This CDR3 has 14 amino acids. The CDR3 DNA reads as TGTGCCAGCAGTTTAAAGCAGGGCGGTCAGTCCCAGCATTTT. This sequence encodes CASSLKQGGQSQHF.

The V call is TRBV11-1, the J call TRBJ2-2; possible D gene TRBD2, 5 bases. Deletions cut 7 bases from V and 8 bases from J, with 11 bases between. CDR1 and CDR2 (germline): SGHAT, FQDESV (reference sequence). This CDR3 is 12 amino acids long. Here the CDR3 reads CASTRRTGELFF. The CDR3 bases are TGTGCCAGCACCCGGAGGACTGGGGAGCTGTTTTTT.

Turning to this clonotype: A clone one base away is much larger, so this may be a read error. The chain combines TRBV5-1 with TRBJ2-4, with a possible D match to TRBD2 (5 bases). Trimming pared 1 base from V and 3 bases from J, leaving 14 bases between. CDR1 and CDR2 (germline): SGHRS, YFSETQ. The CDR3 contains 16 residues. Written as DNA, the CDR3 is TGCGCCAGCAGCTTGTCGGGGTCGGTAGTCAAAAACATTCAGTACTTC. It specifies CASSLSGSVVKNIQYF.

This clonotype has a count of ten or more. The rearrangement links TRBV6-5 to TRBJ1-2; the D gene is possibly TRBD1 (6 bases). From germline, CDR1 is MNHEY and CDR2 SVGAGI. This CDR3 region has 14 residues. Trimming took 6 bases from V and 4 from J, leaving 15 bases between them. The CDR3 is CASRTGWVGYGYTF. CDR3 coding DNA: TGTGCCAGCAGAACAGGGTGGGTGGGCTATGGCTACACCTTC.

Turning to this clonotype: One base away lies a much larger clone, so this may be a sequencing read error. This sequence joins TRBV7-8 and TRBJ2-1, with D uncertain. CDR3 length: 13 residues. The germline V gene encodes CDR1 SGHVS and CDR2 FQNEAQ. The CDR3 coding sequence is TGTGCCAGCAGCTTGCGACTCGCGTTTGAGCATTTCTTC. Its translation: CASSLRLAFEHFF.

Worth noting for this clonotype: A much larger clone lies one base from this, so it may be a read error. V is TRBV5-4 and J is TRBJ2-3, with a possible D match to TRBD2 (7 bases). V was trimmed by 4 bases and J by 2 bases, leaving 20 bases between them. CDR1 and CDR2 from the germline V gene are SGHNT and YYREEE (reference sequence). The CDR3 sequence is 17 residues long. The CDR3 DNA reads TGTGCCAGCAGCCCCCTCGGAGCGGGGACAAACACAGATACGCAGTATTTT. This codes for CASSPLGAGTNTDTQYF. The full variable domain, rest sourced from reference TRBV5-4 and TRBJ2-3, is ETGVTQSPTHLIKTRGQQVTLRCSSQSGHNTVSWYQQALGQGPQFIFQYYREEENGRGNFPPRFSGLQFPNYSSELNVNALELDDSALYLCASSPLGAGTNTDTQYFGPGTRLTVL.

In its sample, this clonotype was seen a few times. This may be a read error: a much more frequent sequence differs by one nucleotide. The chain has TRBV12-3 or TRBV12-4 and TRBJ2-5, with TRBD2 identical over 9 bases. The CDR3 has 14 amino acids. In DNA form, the CDR3 reads TGTGCCAGCAGCGCGCGGGGGGGCTGGGAGATCCAGTACTTC. Its protein product is CASSARGGWEIQYF.